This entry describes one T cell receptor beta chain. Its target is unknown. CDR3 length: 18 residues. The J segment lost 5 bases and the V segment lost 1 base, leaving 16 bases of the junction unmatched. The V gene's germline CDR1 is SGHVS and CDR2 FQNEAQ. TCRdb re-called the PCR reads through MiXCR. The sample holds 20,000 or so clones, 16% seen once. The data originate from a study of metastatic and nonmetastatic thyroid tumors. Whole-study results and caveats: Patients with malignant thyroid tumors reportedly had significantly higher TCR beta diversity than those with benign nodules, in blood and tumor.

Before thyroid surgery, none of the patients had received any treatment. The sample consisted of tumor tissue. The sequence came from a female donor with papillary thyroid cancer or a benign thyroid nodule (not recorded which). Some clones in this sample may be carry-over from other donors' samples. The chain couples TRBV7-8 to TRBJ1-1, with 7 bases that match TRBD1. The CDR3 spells CASSLGGWDSVKMTEAFF. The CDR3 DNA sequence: TGTGCCAGCAGCTTAGGTGGTTGGGACAGTGTTAAGATGACTGAAGCTTTCTTT. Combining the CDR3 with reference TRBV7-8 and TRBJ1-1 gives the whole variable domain GAGVSQSPRYKVAKRGQDVALRCDPISGHVSLFWYQQALGQGPEFLTYFQNEAQLDKSGLPSDRFFAERPEGSVSTLKIQRTQQEDSAVYLCASSLGGWDSVKMTEAFFGQGTRLTVV.